This T cell receptor beta chain derives from a study of beta chain features in type 1 diabetes. General study results and limits: Type 1 diabetes patients had fewer VDJ junction insertions and more deletions.

A word on this clone: Its specificity is not known.

Germline-derived CDR1 and CDR2 are SGHTA and FQGTGA. With 4 bases clipped from V and 6 bases from J, the junction kept 7 bases outside the gene matches. The CDR3 loop spans 17 amino acids. Every bit of the isolated RNA underwent reverse transcription, so sequencing read expressed TCRB transcripts. The table came from immunoSEQ multiplex PCR; TCRdb's copy has only in-frame clones and leaves some out. Counted here are fewer than 900,000 clones, around a sixth occurring once; the ten biggest clones make up roughly 0.025%. The specimen was naive CD4+ T cells from blood. The chain joins TRBV7-3 to TRBJ2-1; TRBD2 aligns across 15 bases. This TCR came from a woman younger than 30 in good health. CDR3 protein: CASSSPGLAGGGNEQFF. In DNA form, the CDR3 reads TGTGCCAGCAGCTCGCCGGGACTAGCGGGAGGAGGCAATGAGCAGTTCTTC.